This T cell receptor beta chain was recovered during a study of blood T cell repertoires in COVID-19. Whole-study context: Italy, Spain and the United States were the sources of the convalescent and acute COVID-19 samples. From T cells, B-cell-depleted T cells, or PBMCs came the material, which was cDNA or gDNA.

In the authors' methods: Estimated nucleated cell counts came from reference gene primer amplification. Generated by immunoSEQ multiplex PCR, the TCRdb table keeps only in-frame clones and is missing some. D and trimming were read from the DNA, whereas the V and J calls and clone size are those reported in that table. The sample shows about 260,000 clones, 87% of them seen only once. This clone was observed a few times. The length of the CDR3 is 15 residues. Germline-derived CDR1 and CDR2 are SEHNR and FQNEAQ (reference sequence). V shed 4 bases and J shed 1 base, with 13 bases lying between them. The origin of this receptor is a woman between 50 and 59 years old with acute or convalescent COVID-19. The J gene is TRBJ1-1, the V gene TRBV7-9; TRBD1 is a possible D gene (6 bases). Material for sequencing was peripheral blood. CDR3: CASSYTGSKNTEAFF. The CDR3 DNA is TGTGCCAGCAGCTATACAGGGTCTAAGAACACTGAAGCTTTCTTT.